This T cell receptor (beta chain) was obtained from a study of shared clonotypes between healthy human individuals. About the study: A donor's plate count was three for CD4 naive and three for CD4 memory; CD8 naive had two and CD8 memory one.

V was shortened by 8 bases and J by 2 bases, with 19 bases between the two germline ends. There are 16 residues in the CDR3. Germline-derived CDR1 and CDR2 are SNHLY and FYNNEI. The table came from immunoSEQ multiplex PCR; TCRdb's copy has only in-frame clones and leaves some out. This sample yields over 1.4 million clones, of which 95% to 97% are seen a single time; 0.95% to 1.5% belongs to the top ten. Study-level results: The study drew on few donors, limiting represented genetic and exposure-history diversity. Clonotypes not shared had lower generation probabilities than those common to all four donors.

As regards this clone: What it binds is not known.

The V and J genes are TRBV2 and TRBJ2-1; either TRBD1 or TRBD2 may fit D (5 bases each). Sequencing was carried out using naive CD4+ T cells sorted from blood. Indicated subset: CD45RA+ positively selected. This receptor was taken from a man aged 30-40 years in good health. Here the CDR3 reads CASRMSQGPPYNEQFF. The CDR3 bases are TGTGCCAGCCGGATGAGCCAGGGACCACCCTACAATGAGCAGTTCTTC.